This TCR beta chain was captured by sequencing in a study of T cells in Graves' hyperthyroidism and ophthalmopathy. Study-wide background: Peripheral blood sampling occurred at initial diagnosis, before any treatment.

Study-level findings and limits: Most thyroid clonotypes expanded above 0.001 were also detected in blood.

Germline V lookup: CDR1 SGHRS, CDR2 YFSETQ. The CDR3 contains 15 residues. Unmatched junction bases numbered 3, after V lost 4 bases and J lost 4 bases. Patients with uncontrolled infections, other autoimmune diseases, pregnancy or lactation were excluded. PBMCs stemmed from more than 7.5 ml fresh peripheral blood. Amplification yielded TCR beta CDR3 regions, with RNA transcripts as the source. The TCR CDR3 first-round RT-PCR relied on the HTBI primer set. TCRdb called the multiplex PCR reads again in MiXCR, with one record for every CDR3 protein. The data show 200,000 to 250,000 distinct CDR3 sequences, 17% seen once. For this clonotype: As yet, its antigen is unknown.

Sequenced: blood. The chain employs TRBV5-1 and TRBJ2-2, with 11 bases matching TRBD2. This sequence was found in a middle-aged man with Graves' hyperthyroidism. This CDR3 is CASSTTSGVTGELFF. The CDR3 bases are TGCGCCAGCAGCACGACTAGCGGGGTCACCGGGGAGCTGTTTTTT.